This passage covers 20 T cell receptor beta chains from one sample sequenced in a study of T cell responses to AZD1222 COVID-19 vaccine. TCRdb's copy holds only in-frame clones and misses some; the assay was immunoSEQ multiplex PCR. The table lists 86,000 or so clones, roughly 90% of them singletons. The sequences come from peripheral blood, collected on day 0 of AZD1222 vaccination. The receptors were gathered from an adult in good health.

This chain uses TRBV12-5 with TRBJ2-1; 10 positions agree with TRBD1. Germline CDR1 reads LGHNT; CDR2 reads FRNRAP. Trimming cost V 2 bases and J 6 bases; bases outside gene matches: 10. The CDR3 has 17 residues. DNA for the CDR3: TGTGCTAGTGGTTTGAAAACCGGGACAGGGGCCCCCAATGAGCAGTTCTTC. Its protein product is CASGLKTGTGAPNEQFF.

The chain links TRBV2 to TRBJ2-3; D might be TRBD2 (6 bases). Trimming removed 2 bases from V and 4 bases from J, with 13 bases in between. The CDR3 runs to 15 residues. Germline V gene sequence: CDR1 SNHLY, CDR2 FYNNEI. The CDR3 sequence is CASSEIHRDSDTQYF. Written as DNA, the CDR3 is TGTGCCAGCAGTGAAATCCACCGGGACTCAGATACGCAGTATTTT.

The rearrangement uses TRBV2 and TRBJ1-5; D not certain. Trimming removed 0 bases at V and 6 bases at J, with 6 bases between. The CDR3 runs to 13 residues. The germline V gene encodes CDR1 SNHLY and CDR2 FYNNEI. CDR3 residues: CASSEAGSQPQHF. CDR3 bases: TGTGCCAGCAGTGAAGCAGGATCTCAGCCCCAGCATTTT. Complete variable domain (other parts from reference TRBV2 and TRBJ1-5): EPEVTQTPSHQVTQMGQEVILRCVPISNHLYFYWYRQILGQKVEFLVSFYNNEISEKSEIFDDQFSVERPDGSNFTLKIRSTKLEDSAMYFCASSEAGSQPQHFGDGTRLSIL.

This chain uses TRBV7-8 with TRBJ2-5; 8 bases match TRBD1. Germline V CDR1 and CDR2: SGHVS, FQNEAQ. This CDR3 comprises 15 residues. V was clipped by 3 bases and J by 5 bases; unmatched bases: 8. Written as DNA, the CDR3 is TGTGCCAGCAGCTTCCTCAGGGGGCAGGTGGAGACCCAGTACTTC. This encodes CASSFLRGQVETQYF.

This chain joins TRBV6-5 and TRBJ1-1; tentative D call: TRBD1 (5 bases). Germline CDR1 is MNHEY and CDR2 is SVGAGI. V lost 0 bases, J lost 5 bases, and 7 bases lay in between. CDR3 size: 13 residues. The DNA for the CDR3 is TGTGCCAGCAGTTACTCTGAGGGGACTGAAGCTTTCTTT. It codes for CASSYSEGTEAFF.

The chain carries TRBV7-2 and TRBJ2-4, with D perhaps matching TRBD1 (6 bases). CDR1 SGHTA and CDR2 FQGNSA come from the germline V gene. Trimming pared 2 bases from V and 0 bases from J, leaving 11 bases between. The CDR3 spans 16 residues. CDR3 sequence: CASSLQGQLAKNIQYF. For the CDR3, the DNA is TGTGCCAGCAGCTTACAGGGGCAACTAGCCAAAAACATTCAGTACTTC.

The J gene is TRBJ1-3, the V gene TRBV5-6; maybe TRBD1 (5 bases). The CDR3 extends over 17 amino acids. The germline V and J ends were trimmed by 0 bases and 0 bases, with 13 bases remaining between them. The V gene's germline CDR1 is SGHDT and CDR2 YYEEEE. The CDR3 sequence is CASSLDGTRGSGNTIYF. DNA of the CDR3: TGTGCCAGCAGCTTGGACGGGACTCGCGGCTCTGGAAACACCATATATTTT.

V is TRBV7-2 and J is TRBJ2-5; unclear D gene. The CDR3 is made up of 14 amino acids. The germline CDR1 and CDR2 sequences are SGHTA and FQGNSA. Trimming pared 1 base from V and 2 bases from J, leaving 8 bases between. CDR3 DNA sequence: TGTGCCAGCAGCTTAGGCAACCATCAAGAGACCCAGTACTTC. Encoded protein: CASSLGNHQETQYF.

This clone was observed a single time. The chain recombines TRBV30 with TRBJ2-4, with TRBD1 identical over 8 bases. Germline V lookup: CDR1 GTSNPN, CDR2 SVGIG (reference sequence). The J segment lost 9 bases and the V segment lost 7 bases, leaving 8 bases of the junction unmatched. The CDR3 loop spans 12 amino acids. DNA for the CDR3: TGTGCCTTAAGGGACAGGAGGGCCATTCAGTACTTC. This gives the protein CALRDRRAIQYF.

In this sample, this clone turned up once. Here the CDR3 reads CASSSRQGGSTDTQYF. CDR3 in DNA: TGTGCCAGCAGCTCCAGACAGGGGGGTAGCACAGATACGCAGTATTTT. V is TRBV7-2 and J is TRBJ2-3; TRBD1 matches 9 bases. V was pared by 4 bases and J by 0 bases, with 5 bases of the junction left unmatched. The V gene's germline CDR1 is SGHTA and CDR2 FQGNSA. CDR3 length: 16 residues.

The chain recombines TRBV30 with TRBJ2-5; D is undetermined. Trimming shortened V by 3 bases and J by 6 bases, and 11 bases separated the two germline ends. The CDR3 loop spans 12 amino acids. Germline loops: CDR1 GTSNPN, CDR2 SVGIG (reference sequence). In nucleotides, the CDR3 is TGTGCCTGGAGGAGTTCCGGTCAGACCCAGTACTTC. It encodes CAWRSSGQTQYF.

For the CDR3, the DNA is TGTGCCAGTAGTCAGACTAGCGGGTGGGGAGGGGAGCAGTTCTTC. It codes for CASSQTSGWGGEQFF. The genes are TRBV19 and TRBJ2-1; TRBD2 aligns across 10 bases. Germline V CDR1 and CDR2: LNHDA, SQIVND (reference sequence). V gave up 5 bases and J gave up 10 bases; unmatched junction bases: 11. There are 15 residues in the CDR3.

The V gene is TRBV5-1, the J gene TRBJ2-7, with 9 bases identical to TRBD2. This CDR3 region has 15 residues. J lost 4 bases, V lost 4 bases, and 9 bases had no gene match. Germline CDR1 SGHRS, CDR2 YFSETQ. The CDR3 bases are TGCGCCAGCAGCCCCGGCGGGGGGGCTGAGTACGAGCAGTACTTC. Its translation: CASSPGGGAEYEQYF.

The chain carries TRBV7-9 and TRBJ1-3; D is unclear. From germline, CDR1 is SEHNR and CDR2 FQNEAQ (reference sequence). The CDR3 consists of 16 residues. V was trimmed by 0 bases and J by 2 bases, leaving 11 bases between them. The CDR3 region is CASSLAADLPGNTIYF. In DNA, the CDR3 is TGTGCCAGCAGCTTAGCGGCAGATCTGCCTGGAAACACCATATATTTT.

The chain links TRBV30 to TRBJ1-5; D uncertain. Germline CDR1 and CDR2: GTSNPN and SVGIG (reference sequence). The CDR3 runs to 13 residues. V lost 4 bases to trimming and J lost 0 bases, with 7 bases between them. The CDR3 DNA sequence: TGTGCCTGGACCGAAAATAGCAATCAGCCCCAGCATTTT. The encoded protein is CAWTENSNQPQHF.

This clone occurred once. The V and J genes are TRBV6-6 and TRBJ2-7; tentatively, D is TRBD1 (5 bases). CDR3 length: 14 residues. Trimming stripped 0 bases from V and 2 bases from J, with 8 bases between. The germline V gene encodes CDR1 MNHNY and CDR2 SVGAGI (reference sequence). The CDR3 nucleotides are TGTGCCAGCAGTTACTCCCCAGGGACCTACGAGCAGTACTTC. Translation: CASSYSPGTYEQYF.

This chain uses TRBV19 with TRBJ1-1; TRBD1 matches at 7 bases. The germline CDR1 and CDR2 sequences are LNHDA and SQIVND (reference sequence). The length of the CDR3 is 15 residues. V shed 7 bases and J 0 bases; nucleotides not matched to a gene: 8. The CDR3 sequence: CASNGGQRMNTEAFF. In DNA, the CDR3 is TGTGCCAGTAATGGGGGACAGAGAATGAACACTGAAGCTTTCTTT.

This chain joins TRBV7-2 and TRBJ2-5; no definite D call. The CDR3 is made up of 13 amino acids. Germline lookup yields CDR1 SGHTA and CDR2 FQGNSA. V was shortened by 1 base and J by 6 bases, with 9 bases between the two germline ends. The CDR3 loop reads CASSLDYQKTQYF. The CDR3 nucleotides are TGTGCCAGCAGCTTAGACTATCAGAAGACCCAGTACTTC. Supplemented by reference TRBV7-2 and TRBJ2-5, the full variable domain reads GAGVSQSPSNKVTEKGKDVELRCDPISGHTALYWYRQSLGQGLEFLIYFQGNSAPDKSGLPSDRFSAERTGGSVSTLTIQRTQQEDSAVYLCASSLDYQKTQYFGPGTRLLVL.

The V call is TRBV5-1, the J call TRBJ1-1; D is possibly TRBD1 (5 bases). V was trimmed by 5 bases and J by 5 bases, leaving 16 bases between them. The CDR3 covers 14 residues. Germline V gene lookup returns CDR1 SGHRS and CDR2 YFSETQ. As DNA, the CDR3 is TGCGCCAGCAGTTCGGGGGAAGTTGGAACTGAAGCTTTCTTT. Translation gives CASSSGEVGTEAFF. The variable domain in full, with the rest retrieved from reference TRBV5-1 and TRBJ1-1, is KAGVTQTPRYLIKTRGQQVTLSCSPISGHRSVSWYQQTPGQGLQFLFEYFSETQRNKGNFPGRFSGRQFSNSRSEMNVSTLELGDSALYLCASSSGEVGTEAFFGQGTRLTVV.

This sequence joins TRBV6-5 and TRBJ1-5; D remains ambiguous. The germline CDR1 and CDR2 sequences are MNHEY and SVGAGI. Trimming cost V 6 bases and J 0 bases, with 12 bases left between them. The CDR3 loop spans 15 amino acids. The CDR3 spells CASRRTAYSNQPQHF. Here the CDR3 DNA reads TGTGCCAGCAGGCGGACGGCTTATAGCAATCAGCCCCAGCATTTT.